This T cell receptor (beta chain) is drawn from a study of CXCR3-negative and CXCR3-positive naive CD8 T cells (dated by TCRdb to 2018 to 2020). Turning to the overall study: In total, some 140 million TRB reads were obtained, which works out to roughly 1.5 +/- 0.3 million reads per library. The TRBV-TRBJ cluster analysis covered naive subsets from several donors and memory cells from 3 donors. Diversity and physicochemical repertoire analyses covered roughly eleven donors pooled from two independent experiments.

The research as a whole found: Compared with CXCR3-negative naive cells, CXCR3-positive naive cells had TRB CDR3s with higher hydrophobicity (lower Kidera factor 4), lower energy, and higher strength and volume indices. CXCR3 expression partially decreased after cryopreservation, so most assays used freshly isolated PBMCs. Both naive subsets had comparably high repertoire diversity, while memory CD8+ T cells had much lower repertoire diversity. Because surface CD5, which is linked to self-reactivity in mice, was comparable between the naive subsets, TCR interaction strength was also inferred from TRB CDR3 physicochemical properties. Naive CXCR3-negative and CXCR3-positive cells from the same donor showed similar TRBV-TRBJ usage, whereas memory cells showed distinct patterns.

Note on this clonotype: Its recognized antigen is unknown.

From cysteine to phenylalanine, the CDR3 is 13 amino acids long. No DNA appears here. The germline V gene encodes CDR1 LNHNV and CDR2 YYDKDF (reference sequence). Sequencing instrument: NextSeq 550. The Human TCR Profiling Kit (MiLaboratory) was used to make UMI-labeled 5' RACE TRB cDNA libraries. The full amount of extracted RNA was used for cDNA synthesis, and the full amount of resulting cDNA was used for PCR amplification. The libraries were made side by side, with each library going through the same number of PCR cycles. Turning to the authors' computational methods: MIGEC and MiXCR extracted about 50,000 +/- 10,000 unique UMI-labeled TRB cDNA molecules per library, requiring at least two reads per UMI. Each library averaged about 38,000 +/- 11,000 functional in-frame TRB CDR3 nucleotide clonotypes without stop codons. After each sample was downsampled to 5000 UMI-labeled TRB molecules, VDJtools was used to calculate diversity metrics such as normalized Shannon-Wiener and Chao1. VDJtools was used to calculate clonotype-size-weighted physicochemical properties of the central five CDR3 residues, namely interaction energy, strength, volume and Kidera factor 4. TCRdb reprocessed the reads and assigns one entry to each CDR3 protein sequence, leaving out DNA. The V and J calls here are based on TCRdb, not the publication. This sample's table contains tens of thousands of distinct CDR3 sequences. The ten biggest clones cover less than 1.6% of the sample.

Each CD8+ T cell subset was flow-sorted in triplicate, with 250,000 to 350,000 cells per subset placed directly into RLT lysis buffer. To keep memory contaminants out, a stringent definition of naive CD8+ T cells was applied: CD45RO-CCR7+CD27+CD95-. Using standard density gradient centrifugation, peripheral blood mononuclear cells were isolated from buffy coats. Naive CXCR3-negative and CXCR3-positive CD8+ T cells were flow-sorted using a FACSAria III. Total RNA was extracted from sorted cells using an RNeasy Mini Kit. Sequencing used naive CXCR3- CD8+ T cells from blood. This sample's cell subset or site label indicates: CD45RO-CCR7+CD27+CD95- naive CD8+ T cells lacking CXCR3 (TNR3-). The V and J genes are TRBV15 and TRBJ2-7. The clonotype originates from a human donor in good health. Some clones in this sample may be carry-over from other donors' samples. For the CDR3, the sequence is CATSSYSAYEQYF.